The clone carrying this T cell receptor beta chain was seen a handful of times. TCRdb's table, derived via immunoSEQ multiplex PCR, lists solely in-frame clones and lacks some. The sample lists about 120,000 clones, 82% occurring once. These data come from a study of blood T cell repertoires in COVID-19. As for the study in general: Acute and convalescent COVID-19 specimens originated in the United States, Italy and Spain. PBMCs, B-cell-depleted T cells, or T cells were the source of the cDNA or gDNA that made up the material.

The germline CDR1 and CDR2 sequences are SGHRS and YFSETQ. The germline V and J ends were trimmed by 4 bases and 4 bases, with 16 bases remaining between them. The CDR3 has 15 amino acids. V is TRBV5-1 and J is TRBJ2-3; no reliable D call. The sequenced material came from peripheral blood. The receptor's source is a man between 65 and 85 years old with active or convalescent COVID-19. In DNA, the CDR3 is TGCGCCAGCAGCACCGATCTAGGAAACGCAGATACGCAGTATTTT. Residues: CASSTDLGNADTQYF.